Listed below are T cell receptor beta chains from one sample, sequenced in a study of breast tumors, draining lymph nodes, adjacent tissues. TCRdb re-called the multiplex PCR reads with MiXCR, one entry per CDR3 protein. The sample comprises 200,000 to 250,000 distinct CDR3 sequences, about 32% of which are singletons, and roughly 1.5% rests with the top ten. Sequencing input: axillary lymph node tissue. These receptors originate from a female donor with breast cancer. Some clones in this sample may be carry-over from other donors' samples. CDR3s include the opening cysteine and the closing phenylalanine or tryptophan. The order of the fields is J gene, clone size, V gene, D gene, CDR3 protein, CDR3 DNA. A D gene is named only where the DNA matches it firmly. Not every row has a clone size; where given, it reads once, few, many or a size class.

TRBJ2-1,-,TRBV9,-,CASSLGTTRVNEQFF,TGTGCCAGCAGCCTCGGGACCACTAGGGTCAATGAGCAGTTCTTC
TRBJ1-4,many,TRBV19,-,CASSIGPTNERLFF,TGTGCCAGTAGTATAGGCCCAACTAATGAAAGACTGTTTTTT
TRBJ1-6,-,TRBV2,-,CASSTATNSPLHF,TGTGCCAGCAGTACTGCAACAAATTCACCCCTCCACTTT
TRBJ2-2,few,TRBV20-1,-,CSARVFYTGELFF,TGCAGTGCTAGAGTCTTCTACACCGGGGAGCTGTTTTTT
TRBJ2-3,-,TRBV10-2,TRBD2,CASSETSGRQYF,TGCGCCAGCAGTGAGACTAGCGGGAGGCAGTATTTT
TRBJ2-3,once,TRBV13,TRBD2,CASSFVTGGDTDTQYF,TGTGCCAGCAGCTTTGTTACCGGGGGGGACACAGATACGCAGTATTTT
TRBJ2-5,many,TRBV18,-,CASSPGRGRETQYF,TGTGCCAGCTCACCAGGCAGGGGACGGGAGACCCAGTACTTC
TRBJ2-5,many,TRBV4-2,-,CASSSFAVEETQYF,TGTGCCAGCAGCTCGTTCGCGGTCGAAGAGACCCAGTACTTC
TRBJ1-2,many,TRBV9,-,CASSAQGRVVSYTF,TGTGCCAGCAGCGCCCAGGGACGCGTAGTGAGCTACACCTTC
TRBJ1-2,many,TRBV28,-,CASSLAGLGYTF,TGTGCCAGCAGTTTAGCGGGGTTAGGCTACACCTTC
TRBJ2-5,many,TRBV11-3,-,CASSPSGQGRKSQYF,TGTGCCAGCAGCCCCTCGGGACAAGGCCGTAAGAGCCAGTACTTC
TRBJ2-1,many,TRBV9,TRBD2,CASSVESGGGPGNEQFF,TGTGCCAGCAGCGTAGAGAGTGGGGGAGGGCCAGGTAATGAGCAGTTCTTC
TRBJ1-1,few,TRBV5-5,TRBD1,CASSGAGGDFGEAFF,TGTGCCAGCAGCGGGGCAGGGGGGGATTTCGGTGAAGCTTTCTTT
TRBJ2-2,few,TRBV5-1,-,CASSLGAVGEPGELFF,TGCGCCAGCAGCTTGGGTGCGGTCGGGGAACCCGGGGAGCTGTTTTTT
TRBJ2-2,many,TRBV5-1,TRBD2,CASSPGLLNGELFF,TGCGCCAGCAGCCCGGGACTACTTAATGGGGAGCTGTTTTTT
TRBJ2-6,many,TRBV19,TRBD1,CASKTGGISGANVLTF,TGTGCCAGCAAGACAGGGGGGATCTCTGGGGCCAACGTCCTGACTTTC
TRBJ1-3,-,TRBV5-1,-,CASSWGAGLGSTVYF,TGCGCCAGCAGCTGGGGGGCCGGCCTCGGAAGCACCGTATATTTT
TRBJ2-7,many,TRBV18,TRBD1,CASSRDRSSNHYEQYF,TGTGCCAGCTCTCGGGACAGGAGTTCTAATCACTACGAGCAGTACTTC
TRBJ2-1,few,TRBV6-1,TRBD1,CATSPGQFNNEQFF,TGTGCCACCAGCCCGGGACAGTTCAACAATGAGCAGTTCTTC
TRBJ2-7,many,TRBV4-3,-,CASSQGLGQANYEQYF,TGCGCCAGCAGCCAGGGTTTGGGACAAGCGAACTACGAGCAGTACTTC
TRBJ2-1,many,TRBV2,TRBD2,CASSEQREYNEQFF,TGTGCCAGCAGTGAACAGCGGGAGTACAATGAGCAGTTCTTC
TRBJ1-6,-,TRBV5-5,TRBD1,CASSLWDRNSPLHF,TGTGCCAGCAGCTTATGGGACAGGAATTCACCCCTCCACTTT
TRBJ2-7,many,TRBV6-6,TRBD1,CASRHQGATYEQYF,TGTGCCAGCAGGCACCAGGGGGCGACCTACGAGCAGTACTTC
TRBJ2-1,once,TRBV11-2,-,CASRTGGGGYNEQFF,TGTGCCAGCAGAACTGGTGGTGGGGGGTACAATGAGCAGTTCTTC
TRBJ2-7,many,TRBV9,-,CASSPRDTYSYEQYF,TGTGCCAGCAGCCCGCGGGACACCTACTCCTACGAGCAGTACTTC
TRBJ1-4,-,TRBV7-9,-,CASSLATRHYHEKLFF,TGTGCCAGCAGCTTGGCCACTAGACACTACCATGAAAAACTGTTTTTT
TRBJ1-2,many,TRBV13,TRBD1,CASSLAGTVPYTF,TGTGCCAGCAGCTTAGCCGGGACAGTTCCCTACACCTTC
TRBJ1-5,once,TRBV20-1,-,CSARPGVSYEHF,TGCAGTGCTAGGCCAGGGGTCTCCTACGAGCATTTT
TRBJ2-5,-,TRBV12-3/TRBV12-4,TRBD2,CASSLEAGVETQYF,TGTGCCAGCAGTTTAGAGGCGGGAGTGGAGACCCAGTACTTC
TRBJ1-2,many,TRBV5-1,-,CASSLVLTGGYGYTF,TGCGCCAGCAGCTTGGTTCTTACAGGCGGCTATGGCTACACCTTC
TRBJ2-5,-,TRBV28,TRBD1,CASSSGTGFFGARETQYF,TGTGCCAGCAGTTCCGGGACAGGGTTTTTCGGCGCCCGGGAGACCCAGTACTTC
TRBJ2-7,many,TRBV2,-,CASNTREDYEQYF,TGTGCCAGCAATACCAGGGAGGACTACGAGCAGTACTTC
TRBJ2-2,-,TRBV7-3,-,CASSFRKTGGELFF,TGTGCCAGCAGCTTTAGGAAGACGGGCGGGGAGCTGTTTTTT
TRBJ2-7,-,TRBV7-8,-,CASSLTRHYEQYF,TGTGCCAGCAGCTTAACCCGGCACTACGAGCAGTACTTC
TRBJ2-1,-,TRBV11-2,TRBD2,CASSFGGREGEQSF,TGTGCCAGCAGCTTCGGCGGGAGGGAGGGTGAGCAGTCCTTC
TRBJ2-6,-,TRBV4-2,-,CASSQDGQGANVLTF,TGTGCCAGCAGCCAAGACGGACAGGGGGCCAACGTCCTGACTTTC
TRBJ2-7,-,TRBV15,-,CATSRSGSSYEQYF,TGTGCCACCAGCAGATCCGGGAGCTCCTACGAGCAGTACTTC
TRBJ2-7,many,TRBV7-6,TRBD1,CASSFVVGQDYEQYF,TGTGCCAGCAGCTTCGTAGTAGGACAGGACTACGAGCAGTACTTC
TRBJ1-1,once,TRBV28,TRBD1,CASSSQGQRAAEAFF,TGTGCCAGCAGTTCGCAGGGACAGCGGGCCGCTGAAGCTTTCTTT
TRBJ1-4,many,TRBV29-1,-,CSVEVPTGFGEKLFF,TGCAGCGTTGAAGTACCGACAGGCTTCGGTGAAAAACTGTTTTTT
TRBJ1-3,-,TRBV4-2,-,CASSQKTLRGTGNTIYF,TGTGCCAGCAGCCAAAAAACGTTGAGGGGAACTGGAAACACCATATATTTT
TRBJ1-5,many,TRBV6-6,-,CASSYSSREGNQPQHF,TGTGCCAGCAGTTACTCGAGCAGGGAGGGGAATCAGCCCCAGCATTTT
TRBJ2-7,few,TRBV11-1,-,CASSLGPGAYEQYF,TGTGCCAGCAGCTTAGGTCCAGGGGCCTACGAGCAGTACTTC
TRBJ2-7,once,TRBV29-1,TRBD2,CSVRRIRKGLAGENEQYF,TGCAGCGTGAGAAGGATCAGAAAGGGACTAGCGGGAGAGAACGAGCAGTACTTC
TRBJ2-2,many,TRBV9,TRBD1,CASSAPPGQGVTGELFF,TGTGCCAGCAGCGCCCCTCCGGGACAGGGGGTTACCGGGGAGCTGTTTTTT
TRBJ2-7,many,TRBV7-3,TRBD2,CASSPHQGGTSGIVYEQYF,TGTGCCAGCAGCCCACACCAAGGAGGGACTAGCGGGATCGTGTACGAGCAGTACTTC
TRBJ2-5,-,TRBV25-1,-,CASRDPASSQETQYF,TGTGCCAGCAGGGATCCGGCTAGCAGCCAAGAGACCCAGTACTTC
TRBJ2-5,many,TRBV3-1,-,CASSQGGGRQETQYF,TGTGCCAGCAGCCAAGGAGGGGGACGACAAGAGACCCAGTACTTC
TRBJ2-1,many,TRBV19,-,CASSISYNEQFF,TGTGCCAGTAGTATTTCCTACAATGAGCAGTTCTTC
TRBJ2-3,many,TRBV20-1,TRBD2,CSARDFQSRSGMGTDTQYF,TGCAGTGCTAGAGATTTCCAATCCCGTAGCGGGATGGGCACAGATACGCAGTATTTT